This TCR beta chain was obtained from a study of spatial heterogeneity in lung cancer (dated by TCRdb to the late 2010s). Looking at the study overall: Beta-chain transcripts were consistently detected in greater numbers than alpha-chain transcripts, which likely reflected higher beta-chain transcript abundance. TCR repertoire features were related to nonsynonymous mutation counts determined by whole-exome sequencing of tumor tissue. In the raw uncorrected reads, each unique combination of TCR and UMI appeared more than ten times on average. Both alpha and beta chains were TCR-sequenced in hundreds of tumor regions, 64 matched nontumor lung samples and around 50 PBMC samples obtained at surgery. In non-small cell lung cancer, the study quantitatively compared TCR alpha and beta repertoires across several tumor regions, matched nontumor lung, and blood.

Broader findings and caveats from the paper: Additional single-cell paired TCR alpha and beta sequencing was considered necessary to confirm, at a functional level, the hypothesis that regional TCRs recognize regional mutations. Ubiquitous expanded tumor TCRs were detected in blood more often at tumor resection than at routine follow-up.

This clonotype was seen repeatedly, ten times or more. This receptor's antigen is unknown. Base qualities are missing; no much larger clone stands one base away. The sample's time point label, in plain terms: sample taken at primary tumor resection. Donors were over 60 patients with early-stage, untreated non-small cell lung cancer from the lung TRACERx cohort. Whole RNA extracted from tumor and nontumor lung tissue, or from cryopreserved PBMC samples, was used for TCR sequencing without cell sorting. Patients were selected for TCR sequencing only if sufficient RNA was available from at least two tumor regions. The library was prepared using 5' RACE. For sequencing, a NextSeq 500 was employed. The TCR library protocol attached a unique molecular identifier to each TCR cDNA molecule to allow correction of PCR and sequencing errors. Per the source publication's procedure: TCR identification, UMI-based error correction and CDR3 extraction were all carried out with Decombinator tools. TCRs above a frequency of 2 per 1,000, corresponding to the top 1% of the tumor frequency distribution, were defined as expanded. Renyi diversity was calculated using the R vegan package after each repertoire was subsampled 100 times to 5,000 TCRs. To build CDR3 similarity networks, amino acid triplet string-kernel similarity was used, and CDR3s were connected when their pairwise similarity was above 0.82. The public reads were reprocessed in TCRdb via fastp at Q25 and MiXCR, keeping in-frame beta chains. Each record represents a unique CDR3 protein, reported with the most common genes and DNA among its rows. None of the V and J calls come from the authors' own analysis; TCRdb made them. The sample contains 25,000 or so distinct CDR3 sequences, approximately 4.7% of them found a single time. The biggest ten clones account for more than 4% of the sample.

CDR1 and CDR2 (KGHDR, SFDVKD) derive from the germline V gene. Deletion took 6 bases off V and 0 bases off J, with a span of 8 bases between the germline ends. Inclusive of the bounding cysteine and phenylalanine, the CDR3 is 13 residues long. The sequence is cut down to CDR3 DNA, 39 bases in frame from base 1. The chain is assembled from TRBV24-1 and TRBJ2-7; the D element might be TRBD1 or TRBD2, as each aligns at 5 bases. This TCR was sampled from a male donor with early-stage non-small cell lung cancer. The source material was PBMCs, sampled at surgery. CDR3 protein: CATSRGSSYEQYF. The DNA reads as follows: TGTGCCACCAGTCGGGGCAGCTCCTACGAGCAGTACTTC.